This T cell receptor (beta chain) originates from a study of T-cell memory formation after mild COVID-19 (dated by TCRdb to the early 2020s). A note on the overall study: Most TCR sequence clusters were specific to one of the two donors. In two donors, T-cell clones that expanded and contracted after mild COVID-19 were followed by sequencing TCRalpha and TCRbeta repertoires longitudinally. The cohort was made up of two young adult volunteers, one female and one male, who were previously healthy.

PBMCs were isolated by Ficoll-Paque density gradient centrifugation. The sample was run on an Illumina NovaSeq 6000. TCRalpha and TCRbeta cDNA libraries were built by 5'RACE with constant-segment primers, adding sample barcodes and unique molecular identifiers. RNA was extracted from every sample with Trizol reagent. The libraries were amplified in two PCR steps, and the second step added a second sample barcode and Illumina TruSeq adapters. Sequencing of libraries was performed on an Illumina NovaSeq with 2 x 150 bp paired-end reads. On the study's bioinformatics: Reads were demultiplexed and collapsed into UMI-guided consensus sequences with migec v1.2.7. Using mixcr v2.1.11, UMI consensuses were aligned to TRA and TRB V and J templates and then assembled into clonotypes. Clonotypes were classified as expanded or contracted when called significant by both edgeR and NoisET, with noise models trained on biological replicates. edgeR calls used a false discovery rate-adjusted p below 0.01 and a log2 fold-change threshold of 1. PCA with hierarchical clustering of max-normalized trajectories of the 1000 most abundant clonotypes was used as exploratory dynamics analysis. Separately sequenced CD4+ and CD8+ repertoires were used to assign the CD4 or CD8 phenotype of responding clones. TCRdb reprocessing: public reads trimmed at Q25 with fastp, clones called with MiXCR, in-frame beta chains kept. Identical CDR3 proteins give one entry, which carries the most common genes and DNA. These V and J calls rely on TCRdb rather than the paper's analysis. Present in this sample are 55,000 to 75,000 distinct CDR3 sequences, roughly 26% of which were seen just once. 40% to 45% of the sample is taken by the ten largest.

According to the germline V gene, CDR1 reads LGHNA and CDR2 reads YSLEER. The CDR3 sequence holds 16 residues, the cysteine and phenylalanine included. CDR3 DNA only is kept here, 48 bases in frame from base 1. V is clipped by 0 bases and J by 5 bases, and the sequence between their germline boundaries is 16 bases long. In regard to this clonotype: This clone's antigen is unknown. No per-base quality is available; no much larger clone lies one base away.

Summary of the overall study and its limitations: From day 15 to 85, contracting clones showed balanced CD4/CD8 phenotypes, whereas a second wave of clones that expanded from day 15 to 37 leaned towards CD4+. Contracting CD4+ clones were found mainly in CM and EM memory subsets, while CD8+ clones were enriched in EMRA. SARS-CoV-2 specificity was not confirmed for the second-wave clones peaking on day 37. The study included only a couple of mild cases, and larger cohorts that include severe cases with pre-infection samples were judged to be necessary. Some responding clones were detected in pre-infection memory, suggesting pre-existing cross-reactive memory T cells joined the SARS-CoV-2 response.

The sample was PBMCs or a T cell subset sorted from them (not recorded which). The clonotype was recovered from a man aged 18 to 29 who had mild COVID-19 (a few samples of this study predate the infection). The sample titles of this study are shuffled in the database, so cell type and time point are left out; the donor was told from shared clones. Recombination joined TRBV4-3 with TRBJ2-5; a weak D assignment points to TRBD2 (6 bases agree). CDR3 reads: CASSQEGGSEWETQYF. The nucleotide sequence reads TGCGCCAGCAGCCAAGAGGGGGGTAGCGAATGGGAGACCCAGTACTTC.